This entry describes one T cell receptor (beta chain). Its antigen is not identified. This sample stems from a study of cytomegalovirus exposure and HLA in healthy donors. Regarding the study as a whole: Most TCR sequences showed up rarely, but some public TCRs showed up in many donors. Near-uniform donor sequencing depth was presumed by presence/absence analyses. In a later analysis, TCR beta V- and J-gene trimming showed a link to a missense DCLRE1C variant. The investigators catalogued 150 to 200 TCR beta chains as cytomegalovirus-associated.

Germline lookup yields CDR1 LNHDA and CDR2 SQIVND (reference sequence). Trimming left V 3 bases short and J 2 bases short, with 14 bases between. CDR3 length: 15 amino acids. PCR amplification relied on 60 Vbeta primers (plus 13 Jbeta primers). Generated by immunoSEQ multiplex PCR, the TCRdb table keeps only in-frame clones and is missing some. The sample lists some 220,000 clones, 70% to 90% seen once, with 0.24% in the top ten. The sequenced sample consisted of PBMCs. The J gene is TRBJ2-7, the V gene TRBV19; D not resolved. This clonotype was sampled from a girl under 10 years old in good health and CMV-seronegative. DNA of the CDR3: TGTGCCAGTAGTATGATGAGGTTGGATGCCTACGAGCAGTACTTC. It yields the protein CASSMMRLDAYEQYF. The full variable domain, its missing parts supplied by reference TRBV19 and TRBJ2-7, is DGGITQSPKYLFRKEGQNVTLSCEQNLNHDAMYWYRQDPGQGLRLIYYSQIVNDFQKGDIAEGYSVSREKKESFPLTVTSAQKNPTAFYLCASSMMRLDAYEQYFGPGTRLTVT.